This is a list of T cell receptor beta chains from one sample in a study of blood T cell repertoires in COVID-19. TCRdb's table, derived via immunoSEQ multiplex PCR, lists solely in-frame clones and lacks some. Altogether more than 150,000 clones are present, approximately 82% being singletons, with the ten largest covering approximately 9.4%. The sample taken for sequencing was peripheral blood. The source is a woman in her forties or fifties with acute or convalescent COVID-19. Both conserved end residues are part of each CDR3.

j_call	v_call	cdr3_aa
TRBJ1-6	TRBV15	CATSRERPYISPLHF
TRBJ1-2	TRBV7-9	CASSGQGEYGYTF
TRBJ1-4	TRBV27	CASSFRSGGNEKLFF
TRBJ2-4	TRBV4-3	CASSQRTSGGPAKNIQYF
TRBJ1-1	TRBV30	CAWSRDRNTEAFF
TRBJ1-3	TRBV13	CASSLTRGISGNTIYF
TRBJ1-1	TRBV28	CASSIGVFEAFF
TRBJ1-3	TRBV12-3/TRBV12-4	CASSIQGNTIYF
TRBJ1-6	TRBV28	CASSPRRDSPLHF
TRBJ1-5	TRBV7-2	CASSLARRRDQPQHF
TRBJ2-5	TRBV5-1	CASRFQPGGAGETQYF
TRBJ1-4	TRBV24-1	CATSEMQGPKANEKLFF
TRBJ1-1	TRBV27	CASSLIAGPGTEAFF
TRBJ2-3	TRBV10-3	CAIKKRGVAGGPISTDTQYF
TRBJ2-3	TRBV6-1	CASSAMPGQHTDTQYF
TRBJ2-1	TRBV4-3	CASSQASGVYNEQFF
TRBJ2-7	TRBV19	CASSDGVSYEQYF
TRBJ2-7	TRBV7-2	CASSLGGSRRTYEQYF
TRBJ2-1	TRBV9	CASRQVSSYNEQFF
TRBJ2-7	TRBV14	CASSQGRAGGSYEQYF
TRBJ1-6	TRBV6-5	CASQKVGQGVSPLHF
TRBJ2-7	TRBV18	CASSPGPTYEQYF
TRBJ1-6	TRBV11-1	CASSPRTGSNSPLHF
TRBJ1-3	TRBV6-5	CASREGRAGNTIYF
TRBJ1-1	TRBV5-4	CASSKGQGATEAFF
TRBJ1-5	TRBV2	CASTGALQYQPQHF
TRBJ2-7	TRBV5-3	CARSPKGLAGGGCEQYF
TRBJ2-3	TRBV9	CASRDRATDTQYF
TRBJ2-7	TRBV6-2/TRBV6-3	CASSSQRLAQSSYEQYF
TRBJ1-4	TRBV4-3	CASSQTPRGGRGGNEKLFF
TRBJ1-1	TRBV6-6	CASSSTQANTEAFF
TRBJ1-5	TRBV9	CASSVAQEGQPQHF
TRBJ2-2	TRBV12-3/TRBV12-4	CASDSLGQEELFF
TRBJ1-5	TRBV18	CASSNYSNQPQHF
TRBJ2-7	TRBV6-6	CASRPRTENYEQYF
TRBJ2-7	TRBV10-1	CASSEEGSEQYF
TRBJ2-3	TRBV6-2/TRBV6-3	CASSYGTGGDTQYF
TRBJ1-2	TRBV5-6	CASSPDGTGNGYTF
TRBJ2-5	TRBV10-2	CASSFDITIGETQYF
TRBJ2-5	TRBV7-2	CASSLGRYQETQYF
TRBJ1-6	TRBV27	CASGAGQINSPLHF
TRBJ2-7	TRBV5-1	CASSLQGKVQYF
TRBJ2-3	TRBV4-2	CASSQDRGDPGLDTQYF
TRBJ2-5	TRBV12-5	CASGPWTAAAQETQYF
TRBJ2-3	TRBV10-3	CAISGGAGTDTQYF
TRBJ2-5	TRBV6-2/TRBV6-3	CASSYGNYRGETQYF
TRBJ2-2	TRBV19	CASRGGAGELFF
TRBJ1-1	TRBV9	CASSVGVRGKAAFF
TRBJ1-1	TRBV6-2/TRBV6-3	CASSYMRQEAFF
TRBJ1-2	TRBV5-8	CASSATGGRGYGYTF
TRBJ1-5	TRBV23-1	CASSQFAGHNQPQHF